The 12 T cell receptor beta chains below were found in one sample sequenced in a study of technical replicates of blood from a few donors. The protocol was immunoSEQ multiplex PCR, while the TCRdb copy is restricted to in-frame clones and leaves out a portion. The table has roughly 80,000 clones, 70% to 90% seen once. Sequenced input: T cells isolated from PBMCs. The receptors derive from a human donor in good health.

For the CDR3, the DNA is TGTGCCAGCAGCAAAGGCGCGTCCGGAAACACCATATATTTT. This gives the protein CASSKGASGNTIYF. V usage is TRBV21-1 and J usage is TRBJ1-3. TRBV21-1 is noted as a pseudogene. This CDR3 region has 14 residues.

CDR3 bases: TGCGCCAGCAACGAGGAGGGACTACTTACCTACGAGCAGTACTTC. This sequence encodes CASNEEGLLTYEQYF. V gene TRBV5-1 combines with J gene TRBJ2-7, with TRBD2 identical over 7 bases. The CDR3 is 15 amino acids. Germline CDR1 SGHRS, CDR2 YFSETQ. V lost 6 bases, J lost 2 bases, and 11 bases stayed unmatched.

This clone was counted a single time. This chain connects TRBV5-4 to TRBJ1-2, with TRBD1 matching over 10 bases. The CDR3 extends over 15 amino acids. V was pared by 0 bases and J by 6 bases, with 5 bases of the junction left unmatched. Germline V lookup: CDR1 SGHNT, CDR2 YYREEE (reference sequence). CDR3 protein: CASSLEPGQGNGYTF. In DNA form, the CDR3 reads TGTGCCAGCAGCTTGGAACCGGGACAGGGGAATGGCTACACCTTC.

The chain carries TRBV29-1 and TRBJ2-7, with 10 bases that match TRBD2. Germline V gene data show CDR1 as SQVTM and CDR2 as ANQGSEA. The CDR3 contains 13 residues. Trimming cost V 4 bases and J 3 bases; bases outside gene matches: 3. CDR3 nucleotides: TGCAGCGTTGTCCTAGCGGGAGACTACGAGCAGTACTTC. It encodes CSVVLAGDYEQYF.

The gene calls are TRBV29-1 and TRBJ2-7; TRBD2 matches 11 bases. J lost 3 bases, V lost 7 bases, and 11 bases had no gene match. The CDR3 totals 15 residues. Germline CDR1 is SQVTM and CDR2 is ANQGSEA. CDR3 sequence (DNA): TGCAGCGCTAAGACGGGACTAGCGGAGTACTACGAGCAGTACTTC. Amino acid sequence: CSAKTGLAEYYEQYF.

The chain carries TRBV5-1 and TRBJ1-1; D is uncertain. Trimming took off 0 bases at V and 2 bases at J, with 11 bases between the two ends. Germline assignment: CDR1 SGHRS and CDR2 YFSETQ. The CDR3 runs 15 residues. CDR3 coding DNA: TGCGCCAGCAGCTTGGCACTGACGGGTAACACTGAAGCTTTCTTT. Translating it yields CASSLALTGNTEAFF.

The V and J genes are TRBV6-1 and TRBJ1-1; TRBD1 matches at 7 bases. Germline V gene sequence: CDR1 MNHNS, CDR2 SASEGT. Germline trimming cut 5 bases from V and 11 bases from J; bases unmatched to any gene: 11. This CDR3 has 13 residues. CDR3 in amino acids: CASSSDRVRRAFF. The CDR3 DNA reads as TGTGCCAGCAGTTCCGACAGGGTACGTAGGGCTTTCTTT.

A note on this clone: Distinct nucleotide sequences in the sample also encode this CDR3. The chain combines TRBV4-3 with TRBJ1-2; D possibly corresponds to TRBD1 (6 bases). Germline V gene sequence: CDR1 LGHNA, CDR2 YSLEER. This CDR3 has 14 amino acids. V lost 4 bases and J 7 bases, leaving 16 bases between the germline ends. In DNA, the CDR3 is TGCGCCAGCAGCCTAAATCAGGGGCCGGCTGGCTACACCTTC. This gives the protein CASSLNQGPAGYTF.

The chain uses TRBV7-9 and TRBJ1-1; D may be TRBD1 (5 bases). V gave up 10 bases and J gave up 3 bases, with 15 bases separating them. The CDR3 runs 13 residues. Germline CDR1 SEHNR, CDR2 FQNEAQ (reference sequence). Here the CDR3 DNA reads TGTGCCACCACCAGGGCCCGTGACACTGAAGCTTTCTTT. This codes for CATTRARDTEAFF.

This clone showed up just once. The chain recombines TRBV10-3 with TRBJ1-1, with no clear D. There are 13 residues in the CDR3. V was trimmed by 7 bases and J by 1 base, leaving 10 bases between them. Per germline, CDR1 ENHRY and CDR2 SYGVKD. CDR3 coding DNA: TGTGCCATCACCCCGAGTGGGAACACTGAAGCTTTCTTT. Translating gives CAITPSGNTEAFF.

As concerns this clone: The junction departs from germline at one end; a sequencing error may be responsible. The chain couples TRBV7-7 to TRBJ2-7, with TRBD2 identical over 7 bases. The V gene's germline CDR1 is SSHAT and CDR2 FNYEAQ (reference sequence). The CDR3 consists of 13 residues. CDR3 coding DNA: TGTGCTAGCAGCTTGGCGGGAGCGTGGGAGCAGTACTTC. It specifies CASSLAGAWEQYF.

This chain uses TRBV27 with TRBJ2-5; the D gene is possibly TRBD1 (5 bases). Between the trimmed V and J ends, which lost 0 bases and 5 bases, there was a span of 16 bases. The CDR3 consists of 16 residues. CDR1 is MNHEY, CDR2 SMNVEV, per germline (reference sequence). CDR3 residues: CASSLSTTGPRETQYF. The CDR3 nucleotides are TGTGCCAGCAGTTTATCGACCACAGGTCCTCGGGAGACCCAGTACTTC.